The clone carrying this T cell receptor (beta chain) was found many times. Its specificity is not known. Authors' analysis steps: A classifier for distant metastasis in papillary thyroid cancer was constructed using CDR3 differences observed across clinicopathological groups. With MiXCR, TCRdb called clones anew from the PCR reads. The authors' filters were not applied to this entry. The sample contains under 55,000 clones, roughly 18% of which appear only once. Until they underwent thyroid surgery, no patient had received any treatment. This specimen comes from a study of metastatic and nonmetastatic thyroid tumors. Study-wide points: Benign nodules reportedly had significantly lower TCR beta diversity than malignant thyroid tumors in blood and tumor.

V lost 7 bases, J lost 3 bases, and 13 bases lay in between. Germline V gene sequence: CDR1 SNHLY, CDR2 FYNNEI. The CDR3 covers 13 residues. This chain uses TRBV2 with TRBJ2-7, with D maybe TRBD1 (6 bases). The receptor comes from a female donor with papillary thyroid cancer or a benign thyroid nodule (not recorded which). Some clones in this sample may be carry-over from other donors' samples. The sequenced material came from blood. CDR3 DNA: TGTGCCAGCACAAGGGACATTGTCTACGAGCAGTACTTC. Protein product: CASTRDIVYEQYF.